This T cell receptor (beta chain) was retrieved from a study of technical replicates of blood from four donors. Assay: immunoSEQ multiplex PCR; the TCRdb copy retains only in-frame clones and omits some. The repertoire holds some 64,000 clones, approximately 83% seen once, with 5.1% in the top ten. Germline-derived CDR1 and CDR2 are SGDLS and YYNGEE. This CDR3 comprises 16 residues. Deletions cut 0 bases from V and 1 base from J, with 14 bases between. Sequencing input: PBMCs. This sequence originates from a human donor in good health. Some clones in this sample may be carry-over from other donors' samples. The chain combines TRBV9 with TRBJ2-7; no definite D call. The CDR3 bases are TGTGCCAGCAGCGTAGAGCAAGCACCTAGTTCCTACGAGCAGTACTTC. Translation gives CASSVEQAPSSYEQYF.